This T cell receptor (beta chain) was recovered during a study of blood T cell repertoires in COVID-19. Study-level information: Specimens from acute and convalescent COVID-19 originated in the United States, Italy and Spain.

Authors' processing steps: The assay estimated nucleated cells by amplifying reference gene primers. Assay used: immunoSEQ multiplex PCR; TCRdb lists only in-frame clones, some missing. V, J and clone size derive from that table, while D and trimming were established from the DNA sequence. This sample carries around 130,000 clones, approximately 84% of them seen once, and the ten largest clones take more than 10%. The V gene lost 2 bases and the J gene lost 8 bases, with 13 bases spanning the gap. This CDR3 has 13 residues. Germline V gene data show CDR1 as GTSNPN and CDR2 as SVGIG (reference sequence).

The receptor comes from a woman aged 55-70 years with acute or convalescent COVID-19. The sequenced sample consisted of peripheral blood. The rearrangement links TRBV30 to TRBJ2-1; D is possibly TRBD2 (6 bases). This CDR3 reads CAWSNRLDYEQFF. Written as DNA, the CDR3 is TGTGCCTGGAGTAACAGACTAGATTATGAGCAGTTCTTC.